A selection of T cell receptor beta chains follows, all from one sample in a study of PD-L1 blockade in urothelial cancer. Repertoires were generated with immunoSEQ multiplex PCR, while TCRdb's copy carries only in-frame clones and drops some. This table holds under 130,000 clones, 70% to 85% found once. Sequences were derived from PBMCs, sampled around atezolizumab (anti-PD-L1) treatment. These receptors came from a man aged 45 to 65 with urothelial cancer. CDR3s include the opening cysteine and the closing phenylalanine or tryptophan. The D gene is left open where the match is weak. Not all rows give a size; the values are once, few, many and, for expanded clones, a class.

CDR3 protein: CASSWGSGYYEQYF
CDR3 DNA: TGTGCCAGCAGCTGGGGTAGCGGGTACTACGAGCAGTACTTC
J gene: TRBJ2-7
clone size: once
CDR3 length: 14
V gene: TRBV5-6
D gene: TRBD2

CDR3 protein: CASSGQVGGNQPQHF
CDR3 DNA: TGTGCCAGCAGTGGACAGGTGGGCGGCAATCAGCCCCAGCATTTT
J gene: TRBJ1-5
clone size: NA
CDR3 length: 15
V gene: TRBV6-1
D gene: NA

CDR3 protein: CASSLGTSGNPQYF
CDR3 DNA: TGTGCCAGCAGCTTAGGGACTAGCGGGAATCCGCAGTATTTT
J gene: TRBJ2-3
clone size: NA
CDR3 length: 14
V gene: TRBV7-3
D gene: TRBD2

CDR3 protein: CASSVGGTSGTYEQYF
CDR3 DNA: TGTGCCAGCAGCGTAGGTGGGACTAGCGGGACCTACGAGCAGTACTTC
J gene: TRBJ2-7
clone size: NA
CDR3 length: 16
V gene: TRBV9
D gene: TRBD2

CDR3 protein: CASTSFRGGNSYGYTF
CDR3 DNA: TGTGCCAGCACAAGCTTTAGGGGTGGTAATTCCTATGGCTACACCTTC
J gene: TRBJ1-2
clone size: NA
CDR3 length: 16
V gene: TRBV7-2
D gene: NA

CDR3 protein: CASSANRGGEKLFF
CDR3 DNA: TGTGCCAGCAGTGCAAACAGGGGTGGGGAAAAACTGTTTTTT
J gene: TRBJ1-4
clone size: NA
CDR3 length: 14
V gene: TRBV2
D gene: TRBD1

CDR3 protein: CASSLAEEVEQYF
CDR3 DNA: TGTGCCAGCAGCTTGGCGGAGGAAGTCGAGCAGTACTTC
J gene: TRBJ2-7
clone size: NA
CDR3 length: 13
V gene: TRBV5-4
D gene: NA

CDR3 protein: CASSFQGATVDTQYF
CDR3 DNA: TGTGCCAGCAGCTTCCAGGGGGCCACCGTAGATACGCAGTATTTT
J gene: TRBJ2-3
clone size: NA
CDR3 length: 15
V gene: TRBV7-8
D gene: TRBD1

CDR3 protein: CASSRVTSGPSYEQYF
CDR3 DNA: TGTGCCAGCAGCCGCGTGACTAGCGGGCCATCCTACGAGCAGTACTTC
J gene: TRBJ2-7
clone size: NA
CDR3 length: 16
V gene: TRBV11-2
D gene: TRBD2

CDR3 protein: CSVVRAGEQYF
CDR3 DNA: TGCAGCGTCGTTCGGGCGGGCGAGCAGTACTTC
J gene: TRBJ2-7
clone size: NA
CDR3 length: 11
V gene: TRBV29-1
D gene: NA

CDR3 protein: CASSSAGGPNEQFF
CDR3 DNA: TGTGCCAGCAGCTCAGCGGGAGGGCCGAATGAGCAGTTCTTC
J gene: TRBJ2-1
clone size: NA
CDR3 length: 14
V gene: TRBV13
D gene: TRBD2

CDR3 protein: CATIRASGTDTQYF
CDR3 DNA: TGTGCCACCATTCGAGCTAGCGGCACAGATACGCAGTATTTT
J gene: TRBJ2-3
clone size: NA
CDR3 length: 14
V gene: TRBV2
D gene: NA

CDR3 protein: CATSRDRQGYGYTF
CDR3 DNA: TGTGCCACCAGCAGAGACAGGCAGGGCTATGGCTACACCTTC
J gene: TRBJ1-2
clone size: NA
CDR3 length: 14
V gene: TRBV15
D gene: NA

CDR3 protein: CASSLDRTGTDTQYF
CDR3 DNA: TGTGCCAGCAGCTTGGATAGGACAGGCACAGATACGCAGTATTTT
J gene: TRBJ2-3
clone size: NA
CDR3 length: 15
V gene: TRBV5-6
D gene: NA

CDR3 protein: CASSQGDFGGYTF
CDR3 DNA: TGTGCCAGCAGCCAAGGGGACTTCGGTGGCTACACCTTC
J gene: TRBJ1-2
clone size: NA
CDR3 length: 13
V gene: TRBV2
D gene: NA

CDR3 protein: CASSPPLGSTEAFF
CDR3 DNA: TGTGCCAGCTCACCACCTCTAGGGAGCACTGAAGCTTTCTTT
J gene: TRBJ1-1
clone size: NA
CDR3 length: 14
V gene: TRBV18
D gene: NA

CDR3 protein: CASSPQWLISYEQYF
CDR3 DNA: TGTGCCAGCAGCCCCCAATGGCTGATTTCCTACGAGCAGTACTTC
J gene: TRBJ2-7
clone size: NA
CDR3 length: 15
V gene: TRBV7-2
D gene: NA

CDR3 protein: CASGLAGFSYNEQFF
CDR3 DNA: TGTGCCAGCGGACTAGCGGGTTTCTCCTACAATGAGCAGTTCTTC
J gene: TRBJ2-1
clone size: few
CDR3 length: 15
V gene: TRBV5-6
D gene: TRBD2

CDR3 protein: CASSFQQDTEAFF
CDR3 DNA: TGCGCCAGCAGCTTCCAACAGGACACTGAAGCTTTCTTT
J gene: TRBJ1-1
clone size: NA
CDR3 length: 13
V gene: TRBV5-1
D gene: NA

CDR3 protein: CAISGGVGYEQYF
CDR3 DNA: TGTGCCATCAGTGGCGGGGTAGGGTACGAGCAGTACTTC
J gene: TRBJ2-7
clone size: NA
CDR3 length: 13
V gene: TRBV10-3
D gene: NA

CDR3 protein: CASSSGRGRVGFF
CDR3 DNA: TGTGCCAGCAGCTCGGGTCGCGGGCGCGTGGGTTTCTTT
J gene: TRBJ1-1
clone size: NA
CDR3 length: 13
V gene: TRBV5-8
D gene: NA

CDR3 protein: CASSPGTGYGYTF
CDR3 DNA: TGTGCCAGCTCACCTGGGACAGGGTATGGCTACACCTTC
J gene: TRBJ1-2
clone size: NA
CDR3 length: 13
V gene: TRBV18
D gene: TRBD1

CDR3 protein: CAINPSSNQPQHF
CDR3 DNA: TGTGCCATAAATCCTAGTAGCAATCAGCCCCAGCATTTT
J gene: TRBJ1-5
clone size: NA
CDR3 length: 13
V gene: TRBV28
D gene: NA

CDR3 protein: CASSMRVGNPPGEQYF
CDR3 DNA: TGTGCCAGCAGCATGAGGGTAGGCAATCCCCCCGGCGAGCAGTACTTC
J gene: TRBJ2-7
clone size: NA
CDR3 length: 16
V gene: TRBV7-3
D gene: NA

CDR3 protein: CAWSFRGSTGELFF
CDR3 DNA: TGTGCCTGGAGTTTCAGGGGATCCACCGGGGAGCTGTTTTTT
J gene: TRBJ2-2
clone size: few
CDR3 length: 14
V gene: TRBV30
D gene: NA

CDR3 protein: CASSLTGQGALGYTF
CDR3 DNA: TGTGCCAGCAGCTTGACGGGACAGGGGGCGTTGGGCTACACCTTC
J gene: TRBJ1-2
clone size: NA
CDR3 length: 15
V gene: TRBV5-5
D gene: TRBD1

CDR3 protein: CASSLEAGFHEQYF
CDR3 DNA: TGTGCCAGCAGCTTAGAGGCAGGGTTCCACGAGCAGTACTTC
J gene: TRBJ2-7
clone size: NA
CDR3 length: 14
V gene: TRBV7-8
D gene: NA

CDR3 protein: CASSLGDPETQYF
CDR3 DNA: TGCGCCAGCAGCTTGGGCGATCCAGAGACCCAGTACTTC
J gene: TRBJ2-5
clone size: NA
CDR3 length: 13
V gene: TRBV5-1
D gene: NA

CDR3 protein: CASSYSRTEVSQYF
CDR3 DNA: TGTGCCAGCAGTTACTCGAGGACGGAGGTGTCGCAGTATTTT
J gene: TRBJ2-3
clone size: NA
CDR3 length: 14
V gene: TRBV6-5
D gene: NA

CDR3 protein: CASSLALAGGVGELFF
CDR3 DNA: TGTGCCAGCAGCTTGGCCCTAGCGGGAGGGGTCGGGGAGCTGTTTTTT
J gene: TRBJ2-2
clone size: NA
CDR3 length: 16
V gene: TRBV5-4
D gene: TRBD2

CDR3 protein: CASSLDFEGKLFF
CDR3 DNA: TGTGCCAGCAGCTTAGATTTTGAGGGAAAACTGTTTTTT
J gene: TRBJ1-4
clone size: NA
CDR3 length: 13
V gene: TRBV7-9
D gene: NA

CDR3 protein: CASSLWEPSYNEQFF
CDR3 DNA: TGTGCCAGCAGTTTATGGGAGCCCTCCTACAATGAGCAGTTCTTC
J gene: TRBJ2-1
clone size: NA
CDR3 length: 15
V gene: TRBV27
D gene: NA

CDR3 protein: CASIRTSYEQYF
CDR3 DNA: TGTGCCAGCATACGGACATCATACGAGCAGTACTTC
J gene: TRBJ2-7
clone size: NA
CDR3 length: 12
V gene: TRBV2
D gene: NA

CDR3 protein: CASSLGRYLAKNIQYF
CDR3 DNA: TGTGCCAGCAGCTTAGGGAGATACTTAGCCAAAAACATTCAGTACTTC
J gene: TRBJ2-4
clone size: NA
CDR3 length: 16
V gene: TRBV7-2
D gene: NA

CDR3 protein: CASSSNSGSSYNEQFF
CDR3 DNA: TGTGCCAGCAGCTCCAATAGCGGGAGCTCCTACAATGAGCAGTTCTTC
J gene: TRBJ2-1
clone size: once
CDR3 length: 16
V gene: TRBV7-3
D gene: TRBD2

CDR3 protein: CASSELVELGYTF
CDR3 DNA: TGTGCCAGCAGTGAACTGGTGGAGTTAGGCTACACCTTC
J gene: TRBJ1-2
clone size: few
CDR3 length: 13
V gene: TRBV6-1
D gene: NA

CDR3 protein: CASSLGLASTDTQYF
CDR3 DNA: TGCGCCAGCAGCTTGGGACTAGCGAGCACAGATACGCAGTATTTT
J gene: TRBJ2-3
clone size: NA
CDR3 length: 15
V gene: TRBV5-1
D gene: TRBD2

CDR3 protein: CASSATGRGHEKLFF
CDR3 DNA: TGTGCCAGCTCAGCTACAGGGAGAGGACATGAAAAACTGTTTTTT
J gene: TRBJ1-4
clone size: NA
CDR3 length: 15
V gene: TRBV18
D gene: NA

CDR3 protein: CATSESRGSGSPLHF
CDR3 DNA: TGTGCCACCAGCGAATCTCGGGGGAGTGGGTCACCCCTCCACTTT
J gene: TRBJ1-6
clone size: NA
CDR3 length: 15
V gene: TRBV15
D gene: NA

CDR3 protein: CASSKLAGGYEQYF
CDR3 DNA: TGTGCCAGCAGCAAACTAGCGGGAGGCTACGAGCAGTACTTC
J gene: TRBJ2-7
clone size: NA
CDR3 length: 14
V gene: TRBV27
D gene: TRBD2

CDR3 protein: CASSLSAGRARFYGYTF
CDR3 DNA: TGTGCCAGCAGCTTAAGTGCAGGGAGGGCCCGCTTCTATGGCTACACCTTC
J gene: TRBJ1-2
clone size: NA
CDR3 length: 17
V gene: TRBV13
D gene: NA

CDR3 protein: CASSEAGQGVSRF
CDR3 DNA: TGTGCCAGCAGTGAAGCGGGGCAGGGGGTTTCGAGGTTC
J gene: TRBJ2-7
clone size: NA
CDR3 length: 13
V gene: TRBV2
D gene: TRBD1

CDR3 protein: CASSSRVTIPQHF
CDR3 DNA: TGTGCCAGCAGTTCCAGGGTAACCATCCCCCAGCATTTT
J gene: TRBJ1-5
clone size: NA
CDR3 length: 13
V gene: TRBV2
D gene: NA

CDR3 protein: CSSRRGNEQFF
CDR3 DNA: TGCAGCTCCCGCCGGGGGAATGAGCAGTTCTTC
J gene: TRBJ2-1
clone size: NA
CDR3 length: 11
V gene: TRBV29-1
D gene: NA

CDR3 protein: CASSAGLAGSGVQYF
CDR3 DNA: TGTGCCAGCAGTGCGGGACTAGCGGGGTCGGGGGTGCAGTACTTC
J gene: TRBJ2-7
clone size: NA
CDR3 length: 15
V gene: TRBV27
D gene: TRBD2

CDR3 protein: CASSIPGPYEQYF
CDR3 DNA: TGTGCCAGTAGTATCCCAGGCCCCTACGAGCAGTACTTC
J gene: TRBJ2-7
clone size: NA
CDR3 length: 13
V gene: TRBV19
D gene: NA

CDR3 protein: CASSLVVGPPYEQYF
CDR3 DNA: TGTGCCAGCAGCTTAGTCGTTGGGCCGCCCTACGAGCAGTACTTC
J gene: TRBJ2-7
clone size: once
CDR3 length: 15
V gene: TRBV11-2
D gene: NA

CDR3 protein: CASSPGQSYTGELFF
CDR3 DNA: TGTGCCAGCAGTCCCGGACAGTCATACACCGGGGAGCTGTTTTTT
J gene: TRBJ2-2
clone size: NA
CDR3 length: 15
V gene: TRBV28
D gene: NA

CDR3 protein: CASSHVSASGRAYEQYF
CDR3 DNA: TGTGCCAGCAGCCACGTATCGGCTAGCGGGAGGGCCTACGAGCAGTACTTC
J gene: TRBJ2-7
clone size: NA
CDR3 length: 17
V gene: TRBV7-8
D gene: TRBD2

CDR3 protein: CASSQAKEGAGGYTF
CDR3 DNA: TGTGCCAGCAGCCAAGCTAAGGAGGGGGCAGGTGGCTACACCTTC
J gene: TRBJ1-2
clone size: medium-sized
CDR3 length: 15
V gene: TRBV4-2
D gene: TRBD1

CDR3 protein: CASSRRLAGGHEQFF
CDR3 DNA: TGTGCCAGCAGTCGTCGGCTAGCGGGAGGGCATGAGCAGTTCTTC
J gene: TRBJ2-1
clone size: NA
CDR3 length: 15
V gene: TRBV5-4
D gene: TRBD2

CDR3 protein: CASSRWGVGPNKQYF
CDR3 DNA: TGTGCCAGTAGTCGTTGGGGGGTAGGTCCGAACAAGCAGTACTTC
J gene: TRBJ2-7
clone size: NA
CDR3 length: 15
V gene: TRBV19
D gene: NA

CDR3 protein: CASSLGGGGTLANVLTF
CDR3 DNA: TGTGCCAGCAGCTTAGGGGGAGGCGGGACGCTGGCCAACGTCCTGACTTTC
J gene: TRBJ2-6
clone size: NA
CDR3 length: 17
V gene: TRBV7-8
D gene: NA

CDR3 protein: CASSGNRGWWTEAFF
CDR3 DNA: TGTGCCAGCAGCGGGAATCGGGGATGGTGGACTGAAGCTTTCTTT
J gene: TRBJ1-1
clone size: NA
CDR3 length: 15
V gene: TRBV7-9
D gene: NA

CDR3 protein: CASSPTGGRTEAFF
CDR3 DNA: TGTGCCAGCTCACCTACAGGGGGCCGGACTGAAGCTTTCTTT
J gene: TRBJ1-1
clone size: NA
CDR3 length: 14
V gene: TRBV18
D gene: TRBD1